The clone carrying this TCR beta chain was recorded only once. This specimen comes from a study of blood T cell repertoires in COVID-19. V was trimmed by 4 bases and J by 8 bases, leaving 21 bases between them. The germline V gene encodes CDR1 SGHRS and CDR2 YFSETQ. The CDR3 extends over 16 amino acids. Clones were read by immunoSEQ multiplex PCR, and TCRdb kept only the in-frame ones, dropping some. This sample yields some 170,000 clones, of which roughly 90% are seen a single time; 1.6% belongs to the top ten. The TCR comes from a woman aged 45-65 years with acute or convalescent COVID-19. The chain recombines TRBV5-1 with TRBJ1-4; weak D call: TRBD1 (5 bases). The source material was peripheral blood. This CDR3 is CASSPGLRISEEKLFF. In nucleotides, the CDR3 is TGCGCCAGCAGCCCGGGACTGCGAATATCAGAGGAAAAACTGTTTTTT. The full variable domain, in which reference TRBV5-1 and TRBJ1-4 provide the parts outside the CDR3, is KAGVTQTPRYLIKTRGQQVTLSCSPISGHRSVSWYQQTPGQGLQFLFEYFSETQRNKGNFPGRFSGRQFSNSRSEMNVSTLELGDSALYLCASSPGLRISEEKLFFGSGTQLSVL.